This T cell receptor (beta chain) was captured in a study of blood T cell repertoires in COVID-19 (dated by TCRdb to 2019 to 2021). Study-level background: The collaborator samples originated in the United States, Italy and Spain and spanned the acute and convalescent phases of COVID-19. Samples were obtained from the ongoing ImmuneRACE study (first 160 participants) and from 1,200 or so subjects provided by 6 global collaborators. Nearly every sample came with metadata listing a de-identified subject ID, COVID-19 status, age in years and sex. The prospective study material was composed of cDNA or gDNA derived from T cells, B-cell-depleted T cells, or PBMCs. Subjects who had been exposed to COVID-19, were actively infected with it, or had recovered from it provided the deeply sampled blood TCRbeta repertoires that made up the dataset. Where available, HLA class I and class II types were taken from metadata supplied by the sample provider and were not determined by assay-based typing. A freely available public database, intended as a resource for researchers studying the immune response to SARS-CoV-2, is where the repertoires were released.

The immunoSEQ Assay, a bias-controlled multiplex PCR, was used to amplify TCRbeta CDR3 regions from genomic DNA. The authors processed their data as follows. The number of nucleated cells in each sample was estimated from the amplification of reference gene primers within the assay. Sequence reads were collapsed and filtered to measure the absolute abundance of every unique TCRbeta CDR3 rearrangement. Productive Simpson clonality was computed per sample as the square root of Simpson's diversity index over productive rearrangements. TCRdb obtained this table from immuneACCESS and retained in-frame rearrangements with V and J assigned. These tables miss some clones; where compared with another copy, unresolved V genes account for less than half of the shortfall, and the remainder is unexplained. D and trimming come from the DNA, and the V and J calls and clone size come from that table. The sample data list about 200,000 clones, and about 90% of these were observed just once. The ten largest make up around 2.3% of the sample.

About this clone: The clone's antigen remains unknown. No much larger clonotype is one base removed from it; base qualities were not supplied.

Its CDR3 holds 14 amino acids, cysteine through phenylalanine. Kept here is only the CDR3 DNA, which spans 42 bases and is read in frame from base 1. CDR1 and CDR2 are read off the germline V gene (reference sequence) as SGHNT and YYREEE. The germline ends are 10 bases apart after V is trimmed by 0 bases and J by 4 bases. The paper's findings and limits, for the study overall: Clinical and demographic metadata were provided uncurated, with the amount varying by source and participant.

Participants in the prospective study were aged about 18 to 90 years, lived in approximately 26 United States geographic areas, and enrolled through a virtual design. In the prospective study, cohorts were assigned on the basis of participant-reported clinical history obtained from a screening survey and a study questionnaire. ImmuneRACE Cohort 3 recovered participants were defined by two consecutive negative NP/OP PCR tests, healthcare professional clearance, or symptom resolution. In the prospective study, whole blood, serum and a nasopharyngeal or oropharyngeal swab were collected from each participant by mobile phlebotomists. Over a roughly 2-month period, participants in the prospective study had the option of providing additional blood draws and questionnaires. Before DNA extraction, blood samples from the prospective study were shipped at room temperature or frozen.

Sequenced input: PBMCs or T cells enriched from blood (not recorded which). This receptor was identified in a woman in her twenties or thirties who had recovered from COVID-19. Recombination linked TRBV5-4 to TRBJ1-1, with a tentative D gene TRBD1 over 5 matching bases. CDR3 loop: CASSLGGGITEAFF. The DNA reads TGTGCCAGCAGCTTGGGGGGGGGTATCACTGAAGCTTTCTTT.